Here is one T cell receptor (beta chain) with its context. No antigen is known for it. The record originates from a study of T cells in Graves' hyperthyroidism and ophthalmopathy. General study findings and limits: Blood shared most expanded thyroid clonotypes above 0.001.

Template material for amplifying TCR beta CDR3 regions consisted of RNA transcripts. Carried out on the TCR CDR3, a first-round RT-PCR used the HTBI primer set. TCRdb reprocessed the multiplex PCR reads with MiXCR, giving one entry per CDR3 protein. The sample holds about 410,000 distinct CDR3 sequences, under 15% seen once. The CDR3 covers 15 residues. V was trimmed by 7 bases and J by 0 bases, leaving 13 bases between them. CDR1 is LNHDA, CDR2 SQIVND, per germline (reference sequence). The TCR originated in a man aged 18 to 35 with Graves' ophthalmopathy. What was sequenced was blood. The rearrangement joins TRBV19 to TRBJ2-1, with D hard to call. This chain's CDR3 is CASTIGRSSYNEQFF. As DNA, the CDR3 is TGTGCCAGTACCATAGGACGGAGCTCCTACAATGAGCAGTTCTTC.